The clone carrying this TCR beta chain appeared many times. MiXCR, run by TCRdb on the RT-PCR reads, gives a single entry per CDR3 protein. The repertoire holds hundreds of thousands of distinct CDR3 sequences, with 14% as singletons. Sequenced input: memory CD4+ T cells from blood. The TCR originated in a female donor in good health, serving as a healthy control.

CDR3 DNA sequence: TGCGCCAGCAGCTTGGCCTTGGACGTTCGGAACACTGAAGCTTTCTTT. Translating it yields CASSLALDVRNTEAFF. This chain links TRBV5-1 with TRBJ1-1; D ambiguous. CDR3 size: 16 residues. Trimming left V 0 bases short and J 1 base short, with 13 bases between. The germline V gene encodes CDR1 SGHRS and CDR2 YFSETQ.